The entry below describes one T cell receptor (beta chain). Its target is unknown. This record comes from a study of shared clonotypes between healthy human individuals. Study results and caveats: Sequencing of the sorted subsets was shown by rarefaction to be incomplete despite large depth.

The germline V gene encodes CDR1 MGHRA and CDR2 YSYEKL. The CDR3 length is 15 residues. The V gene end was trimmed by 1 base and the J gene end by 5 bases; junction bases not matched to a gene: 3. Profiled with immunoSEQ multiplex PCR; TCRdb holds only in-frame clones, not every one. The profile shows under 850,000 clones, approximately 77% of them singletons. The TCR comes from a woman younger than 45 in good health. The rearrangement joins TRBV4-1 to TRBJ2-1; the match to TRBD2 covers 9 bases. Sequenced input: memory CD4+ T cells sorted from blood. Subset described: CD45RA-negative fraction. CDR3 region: CASSQVAGAHNEQFF. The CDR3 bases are TGCGCCAGCAGCCAAGTAGCGGGAGCCCACAATGAGCAGTTCTTC.